Below, 11 T cell receptor beta chains from the same sample are listed, as sequenced in a study of T-cell memory formation after mild COVID-19. TCRdb redid the calling of the 5' RACE reads with MiXCR, one entry per CDR3 protein. This table holds 55,000 to 75,000 distinct CDR3 sequences, about 27% found once. The sequencing sample was made of PBMCs or a T cell subset sorted from them (not recorded which). These receptor sequences come from a man between 18 and 35 years old who had mild COVID-19 (a few samples of this study predate the infection). Cell type and time point are not known.

The chain recombines TRBV5-4 with TRBJ1-2; no definite D call. In germline, CDR1 is SGHNT, CDR2 YYREEE (reference sequence). Trimming removed 0 bases at V and 14 bases at J, with 14 bases between. This CDR3 region has 12 residues. CDR3 coding DNA: TGTGCCAGCAGCTTGGCCGTGGCGGGCTGGACCTTC. Residues: CASSLAVAGWTF.

The chain has TRBV7-6 and TRBJ2-1; possible D gene TRBD2, 7 bases. Germline-derived CDR1 and CDR2 are SGHVS and FNYEAQ. The CDR3 consists of 15 residues. V lost 3 bases to trimming and J lost 6 bases, with 15 bases between them. In DNA form, the CDR3 reads TGTGCCAGCAGCTTGGGGGCGGGGGTCGGCAATGAGCAGTTCTTC. This codes for CASSLGAGVGNEQFF.

This clonotype was found a few times. The J gene is TRBJ2-5, the V gene TRBV5-1; 9 bases are shared with TRBD1. Trimming at V came to 0 bases and at J to 0 bases, leaving 6 bases not matched to a gene. CDR1 and CDR2 from the germline V gene are SGHRS and YFSETQ. The CDR3 totals 17 residues. CDR3 bases: TGCGCCAGCAGCTTGGCCGGACAGGGGTTGTACCAAGAGACCCAGTACTTC. This codes for CASSLAGQGLYQETQYF.

The chain uses TRBV10-3 and TRBJ2-3; D might be TRBD1 (5 bases). Per the germline V gene, CDR1 is ENHRY and CDR2 is SYGVKD. The V end was cut by 0 bases, the J end by 11 bases, with 24 bases between. CDR3 length: 17 residues. The CDR3 bases are TGTGCCATCAGTGAGTCTGACCAGGTAGTAGGGGTCGGTATGCAGTATTTT. Translation: CAISESDQVVGVGMQYF.

The rearrangement links TRBV6-2 or TRBV6-3 to TRBJ2-1, with 8 bases fitting TRBD2. Germline loops: CDR1 MNHEY, CDR2 SVGEGT. This CDR3 region has 15 residues. Losses at the gene ends were 4 bases for V and 3 bases for J; bases not matched to a gene: 5. The CDR3 nucleotides are TGTGCCAGCAGTTCCATAGCGGGGTACTACAATGAGCAGTTCTTC. Amino acid sequence: CASSSIAGYYNEQFF.

In its sample, this clonotype was seen a few times. The chain carries TRBV19 and TRBJ2-5; 15 bases are shared with TRBD2. The V and J ends lost 3 bases and 1 base, in that order; junction bases with no gene match: 12. Germline CDR1 LNHDA, CDR2 SQIVND (reference sequence). The length of the CDR3 is 20 residues. CDR3: CASSMDPGLAGGPLQETQYF. CDR3 nucleotides: TGTGCCAGTAGTATGGATCCCGGACTAGCGGGGGGGCCGCTCCAAGAGACCCAGTACTTC.

V gene TRBV5-1 combines with J gene TRBJ2-5; D not resolved. Trimming removed 5 bases from V and 5 bases from J, with 16 bases in between. The germline V gene encodes CDR1 SGHRS and CDR2 YFSETQ. There are 14 residues in the CDR3. CDR3 nucleotides: TGCGCCAGCAGTCGCACAGATAAGGCGGAGACCCAGTACTTC. It encodes CASSRTDKAETQYF.

The sample holds many counts of this clonotype. The chain couples TRBV28 to TRBJ2-7, with D perhaps TRBD1 (5 bases). The CDR3 covers 12 residues. Per germline, CDR1 MDHEN and CDR2 SYDVKM. The V end was cut by 4 bases, the J end by 3 bases, with 7 bases between. CDR3 in amino acids: CASSSDSYEQYV. Written as DNA, the CDR3 is TGTGCCAGCAGTTCAGACAGCTACGAGCAGTACGTC.

J is TRBJ1-2 and V is TRBV5-1; TRBD1 might be the D (6 bases). CDR3 length: 16 residues. The V end was cut by 3 bases, the J end by 3 bases, with 18 bases between. Germline lookup yields CDR1 SGHRS and CDR2 YFSETQ. The CDR3 DNA sequence: TGCGCCAGCAGCTCAGGGGTTAGCGAAATTGACTATGGCTACACCTTC. Translated: CASSSGVSEIDYGYTF.

V is TRBV5-5 and J is TRBJ2-2; 9 bases match TRBD2. Trimming removed 0 bases from V and 4 bases from J; junction bases left unmatched: 13. The CDR3 totals 19 residues. Germline V gene data show CDR1 as SGHKS and CDR2 as YYEKEE (reference sequence). CDR3 in amino acids: CASSLAPMRGGGFTGELFF. As DNA, the CDR3 is TGTGCCAGCAGCTTGGCCCCCATGCGGGGGGGCGGGTTCACCGGGGAGCTGTTTTTT.

This clonotype was seen more than once but under ten times. V gene TRBV5-5 combines with J gene TRBJ2-3, with 9 bases matching TRBD2. Germline values: CDR1 SGHKS, CDR2 YYEKEE (reference sequence). V lost 0 bases, J lost 6 bases, and 8 bases stayed unmatched. The CDR3 has 16 amino acids. CDR3 residues: CASSLEAGGWTDTQYF. For the CDR3, the DNA is TGTGCCAGCAGCTTGGAAGCGGGGGGCTGGACTGATACGCAGTATTTT.